Listed here are 30 T cell receptor beta chains from one sample, sequenced in a study of CD4+ T cells in melanoma (dated by TCRdb to between 2021 and 2024). Libraries were constructed by the immunoSEQ multiplex PCR assay. The table was pulled from immuneACCESS by TCRdb, which kept in-frame rearrangements only. Such tables lose some clones; where checked, under half of the loss comes from unresolved V genes, and the rest has no known cause. For this sample there are 20,000 to 25,000 clones; roughly 78% appear just once. The ten largest clonotypes hold 9.7% of the sample. These TCRs come from a human donor with melanoma.

The chain uses TRBV4-2 and TRBJ2-2; 11 nucleotides align to TRBD2. The V segment lost 4 bases and the J segment 2 bases; nucleotides outside the gene matches: 3. CDR1 LGHNA and CDR2 YNFKEQ come from the germline V gene. The CDR3 has 16 amino acids. The CDR3 protein is CASSRTSGGNTGELFF. CDR3 coding DNA: TGTGCCAGCAGCCGAACTAGCGGGGGAAACACCGGGGAGCTGTTTTTT.

For this clone: The junction departs from germline at one end; a sequencing error may be responsible. The gene calls are TRBV5-6 and TRBJ2-3; D tentatively reads TRBD1 or TRBD2 (5 bases each). The CDR3 loop spans 13 amino acids. Germline lookup yields CDR1 SGHDT and CDR2 YYEEEE. The CDR3 DNA is TGTGCCAGCTGCGGCGGGCCCACAGGTACGCAGTATTTT. Translated, it gives CASCGGPTGTQYF.

The chain has TRBV7-3 and TRBJ2-1, with TRBD2 matching 9 bases. CDR3 length: 15 residues. Trimming took 5 bases from V and 5 from J; bases not matched to a gene: 7. Germline CDR1 is SGHTA and CDR2 is FQGTGA. The CDR3 DNA sequence: TGTGCCAGCAGCGTAGCTAGCGGGGTAAACAATGAGCAGTTCTTC. This encodes CASSVASGVNNEQFF.

The genes are TRBV5-1 and TRBJ1-1; D gene unclear. V lost 7 bases and J lost 0, with 10 bases in between. The CDR3 is made up of 13 amino acids. Germline V gene sequence: CDR1 SGHRS, CDR2 YFSETQ. The CDR3 region is CASALEVNTEAFF. The CDR3 DNA sequence: TGCGCCAGCGCACTCGAGGTGAACACTGAAGCTTTCTTT.

This clone was recorded only once. The genes are TRBV5-6 and TRBJ1-2; 7 nucleotides line up with TRBD1. Germline V gene lookup returns CDR1 SGHDT and CDR2 YYEEEE. This CDR3 contains 13 residues. The trim removed 0 bases at V and 7 bases at J, leaving 3 bases unmatched. Here the CDR3 DNA reads TGTGCCAGCAGCTTGGACAGGGGAATTGGCTACACCTTC. Translation gives CASSLDRGIGYTF.

CDR3 in amino acids: CASSYGASYEQYF. The DNA for the CDR3 is TGTGCCAGCAGTTATGGCGCATCCTACGAGCAGTACTTC. The chain combines TRBV6-6 with TRBJ2-7, with no clear D. CDR3 length: 13 amino acids. V was pared by 3 bases and J by 1 base, with 7 bases between. CDR1 is MNHNY, CDR2 SVGAGI, per germline (reference sequence).

The sample holds a few counts of this clone. The J gene is TRBJ2-5, the V gene TRBV5-1; D may correspond to TRBD1 or TRBD2 (7 bases each). This CDR3 contains 16 residues. Trimming cost V 0 bases and J 1 base, with 13 bases left between them. Germline V CDR1 and CDR2: SGHRS, YFSETQ. The DNA of the CDR3 is TGCGCCAGCAGCTTGGGGGGAGGGACAGTCCAAGAGACCCAGTACTTC. This sequence encodes CASSLGGGTVQETQYF.

The chain employs TRBV2 and TRBJ1-6; D ambiguous. The CDR3 extends over 14 amino acids. Trimming stripped 5 bases from V and 6 bases from J, with 11 bases between. CDR1 is SNHLY and CDR2 is FYNNEI in the germline V gene. For the CDR3, the DNA is TGTGCCAGCAGTAGACGGACTATTAATTCACCCCTCCACTTT. Residues: CASSRRTINSPLHF.

The J gene is TRBJ1-2, the V gene TRBV19; tentatively, D is TRBD1 (6 bases). CDR3 length: 15 residues. Trimming took off 6 bases at V and 2 bases at J, with 16 bases between the two ends. Per the germline V gene, CDR1 is LNHDA and CDR2 is SQIVND (reference sequence). The CDR3 DNA follows: TGTGCCAGTAGCCTGGACAGAGCCACAAACTATGGCTACACCTTC. It encodes CASSLDRATNYGYTF.

In this sample, this clone is medium-sized. Here the CDR3 reads CASSDEAGGRYEQYF. CDR3 coding DNA: TGTGCCAGCAGTGATGAGGCAGGGGGCCGCTACGAGCAGTACTTC. The V call is TRBV2, the J call TRBJ2-7; 8 positions agree with TRBD1. V gave up 3 bases and J gave up 3 bases; unmatched junction bases: 7. CDR1 SNHLY and CDR2 FYNNEI come from the germline V gene. The CDR3 loop spans 15 amino acids.

This clone was counted between two and nine times. The chain employs TRBV2 and TRBJ2-5, with D possibly being TRBD1 or TRBD2 (6 bases each). The V gene's germline CDR1 is SNHLY and CDR2 FYNNEI. The CDR3 has 14 residues. Trimming cost V 4 bases and J 5 bases, with 14 bases left between them. The CDR3 loop is CASSGPTGRETQYF. CDR3 coding DNA: TGTGCCAGCAGTGGTCCAACAGGGAGGGAGACCCAGTACTTC.

This clone appeared a few times. The chain employs TRBV6-6 and TRBJ1-4, with TRBD1 matching 12 bases. V lost 5 bases to trimming and J lost 7 bases; unmatched junction nucleotides: 5. The CDR3 consists of 15 residues. From germline, CDR1 is MNHNY and CDR2 SVGAGI (reference sequence). DNA for the CDR3: TGTGCCAGCAGTGACGGGACAGGGGGCTTTGAAAAACTGTTTTTT. Translating gives CASSDGTGGFEKLFF.

The chain joins TRBV2 to TRBJ1-1, with D perhaps matching TRBD1 (6 bases). Deletions cut 8 bases from V and 6 bases from J, with 13 bases between. CDR1 and CDR2 (germline): SNHLY, FYNNEI. This CDR3 spans 12 amino acids. CDR3 nucleotides: TGTGCCAGCCGGAGAGGACAGCCTGAAGCTTTCTTT. This gives the protein CASRRGQPEAFF.

The rearrangement links TRBV2 to TRBJ2-7; D call uncertain. CDR1 is SNHLY, CDR2 FYNNEI, per germline. This CDR3 has 13 residues. The V end was cut by 7 bases, the J end by 4 bases, with 14 bases between. CDR3 nucleotide sequence: TGTGCCAGCAACGGCCCACCCGGATACGAGCAGTACTTC. Protein: CASNGPPGYEQYF. The complete variable domain, with remaining parts taken from reference TRBV2 and TRBJ2-7, reads EPEVTQTPSHQVTQMGQEVILRCVPISNHLYFYWYRQILGQKVEFLVSFYNNEISEKSEIFDDQFSVERPDGSNFTLKIRSTKLEDSAMYFCASNGPPGYEQYFGPGTRLTVT.

Worth noting for this clone: One junction end does not reproduce the germline sequence, and a read error may be involved. The chain recombines TRBV6-5 with TRBJ2-7; no firm D call. This CDR3 comprises 13 residues. Germline lookup yields CDR1 MNHEY and CDR2 SVGAGI. CDR3 in amino acids: CAISANGMGEQYF. Written as DNA, the CDR3 is TGTGCCATCAGTGCGAACGGAATGGGCGAGCAGTACTTC.

This rearrangement joins TRBV7-2 to TRBJ2-5; 9 bases fit TRBD2. The germline gives CDR1 SGHTA, CDR2 FQGNSA. The V segment lost 4 bases and the J segment 5 bases; nucleotides outside the gene matches: 5. The CDR3 totals 14 residues. The CDR3 DNA is TGTGCCAGCAGCTCCGGACTAGCGAAGGAGACCCAGTACTTC. It specifies CASSSGLAKETQYF.

The rearrangement uses TRBV2 and TRBJ1-5; D call uncertain. Germline V gives CDR1 SNHLY, CDR2 FYNNEI. The CDR3 is 13 residues long. V was clipped by 6 bases and J by 5 bases, with 11 bases between them. DNA of the CDR3: TGTGCCAGCAGCAACCGGGGATATCAGCCCCAGCATTTT. It codes for CASSNRGYQPQHF.

CDR3 sequence (DNA): TGTGCCAGTCGACAGGGCCCAAACACCGGGGAGCTGTTTTTT. Amino acids: CASRQGPNTGELFF. This chain links TRBV6-4 with TRBJ2-2; 7 bases are shared with TRBD1. V shed 9 bases, J shed 2 bases, and the junction held 6 bases outside the gene matches. Germline V CDR1 and CDR2: MRHNA, SNTAGT. This CDR3 is built from 14 residues.

The rearrangement uses TRBV19 and TRBJ1-1, with 7 bases identical to TRBD1. V shed 9 bases, J shed 6 bases, and the junction held 16 bases outside the gene matches. The CDR3 extends over 15 amino acids. The germline V gene has CDR1 LNHDA and CDR2 SQIVND (reference sequence). This CDR3 reads CASRAGRGLSPEAFF. As DNA, the CDR3 is TGTGCCAGCAGAGCGGGCAGGGGGTTGTCTCCTGAAGCTTTCTTT.

The rearrangement joins TRBV7-2 to TRBJ2-4, with D perhaps TRBD2 (6 bases). V was pared by 9 bases and J by 0 bases, with 12 bases between. Germline CDR1 reads SGHTA; CDR2 reads FQGNSA. This CDR3 contains 14 residues. The CDR3 DNA follows: TGTGCCAGTTCAGCGGAGGGAGCCAAAAACATTCAGTACTTC. This gives the protein CASSAEGAKNIQYF. The full variable domain, completed using reference TRBV7-2 and TRBJ2-4, is GAGVSQSPSNKVTEKGKDVELRCDPISGHTALYWYRQSLGQGLEFLIYFQGNSAPDKSGLPSDRFSAERTGGSVSTLTIQRTQQEDSAVYLCASSAEGAKNIQYFGAGTRLSVL.

The V and J genes are TRBV15 and TRBJ1-6, with 11 bases matching TRBD1. This CDR3 has 14 residues. V lost 5 bases, J lost 9 bases, and 3 bases stayed unmatched. Germline assignment: CDR1 LNHNV and CDR2 YYDKDF (reference sequence). CDR3 DNA: TGTGCCACCAGCGGGACAGGGGGACGTTCACCCCTCCACTTT. Amino acid sequence: CATSGTGGRSPLHF.

This clone was counted a few times. The rearrangement uses TRBV5-4 and TRBJ1-6, with 8 bases identical to TRBD1. After removal of 2 bases from V and 9 bases from J, the junction contained 7 bases not matched to a gene. The CDR3 runs to 15 residues. CDR1 is SGHNT, CDR2 YYREEE, per germline (reference sequence). In DNA, the CDR3 is TGTGCCAGCAGCTTCCGGACAGGGTCGGGTTCACCCCTCCACTTT. This encodes CASSFRTGSGSPLHF.

The chain uses TRBV11-2 and TRBJ2-3; 10 nucleotides align to TRBD2. This CDR3 is 16 amino acids long. The V and J ends lost 3 bases and 6 bases, in that order; junction bases with no gene match: 9. Germline CDR1 reads SGHAT; CDR2 reads FQNNGV. The CDR3 region has the DNA TGTGCCAGCAGCTTGGCTAGCGGGGGTCTTGACGATACGCAGTATTTT. Translating it yields CASSLASGGLDDTQYF.

This chain connects TRBV30 to TRBJ2-2; D is unclear. This CDR3 is built from 13 residues. Deletions cut 0 bases from V and 9 bases from J, with 11 bases between. Germline CDR1 and CDR2: GTSNPN and SVGIG (reference sequence). The CDR3 is CAWSVRASRELFF. CDR3 in DNA: TGTGCCTGGAGTGTAAGGGCCTCCAGGGAGCTGTTTTTT.

J is TRBJ1-2 and V is TRBV5-4; no clear D gene. The CDR3 runs 16 residues. Trimming pared 4 bases from V and 7 bases from J, leaving 23 bases between. Looked up from germline, CDR1 is SGHNT and CDR2 is YYREEE (reference sequence). The chain's CDR3 is CASSLPLGRESSGYTF. For the CDR3, the DNA is TGTGCCAGCAGCCTACCTCTTGGGAGGGAAAGCTCTGGCTACACCTTC.

This clone was counted only a few times. Relative to the germline gene, one junction end is altered; a read error may explain this. V gene TRBV25-1 combines with J gene TRBJ1-4, with unresolved D. Germline-derived CDR1 and CDR2 are MGHDK and SYGVNS. There are 14 residues in the CDR3. The CDR3 here is CASTPALMNGKLFF. For the CDR3, the DNA is TGTGCCAGCACCCCCGCCTTAATGAATGGAAAACTGTTTTTT.

The chain uses TRBV30 and TRBJ1-5, with D possibly being TRBD1 (6 bases). Trimming removed 0 bases from V and 6 bases from J, with 15 bases in between. The CDR3 totals 15 residues. Germline CDR1 reads GTSNPN; CDR2 reads SVGIG (reference sequence). The CDR3 bases are TGTGCCTGGAGTGTCAGCGCACAGGGTAGTCAGCCCCAGCATTTT. This codes for CAWSVSAQGSQPQHF.

The rearrangement joins TRBV4-2 to TRBJ1-5; no firm D call. This CDR3 has 16 amino acids. The germline V gene has CDR1 LGHNA and CDR2 YNFKEQ. The V end lost 0 bases, the J end lost 0 bases, and 9 bases lay between the germline ends. As DNA, the CDR3 is TGTGCCAGCAGCCAAGATCGGCGGTATAGCAATCAGCCCCAGCATTTT. Its protein is CASSQDRRYSNQPQHF.

This clone occurred once. The chain uses TRBV11-2 and TRBJ1-2; 7 positions match TRBD1. This CDR3 comprises 14 residues. Germline CDR1 SGHAT, CDR2 FQNNGV. Germline trimming cut 1 base from V and 3 bases from J; bases unmatched to any gene: 2. The CDR3 region is CASSLGGTDYGYTF. In nucleotides, the CDR3 is TGTGCCAGCAGCTTAGGCGGGACAGACTATGGCTACACCTTC.

The V call is TRBV5-1, the J call TRBJ2-1; TRBD2 agrees at 15 bases. CDR3 length equals 17 residues. Germline trimming cut 4 bases from V and 9 bases from J; bases unmatched to any gene: 11. CDR1 and CDR2 from the germline V gene are SGHRS and YFSETQ. The CDR3 is CASSPPGLAGGAGEQFF. CDR3 bases: TGCGCCAGCAGCCCGCCGGGACTAGCGGGGGGCGCCGGTGAGCAGTTCTTC.